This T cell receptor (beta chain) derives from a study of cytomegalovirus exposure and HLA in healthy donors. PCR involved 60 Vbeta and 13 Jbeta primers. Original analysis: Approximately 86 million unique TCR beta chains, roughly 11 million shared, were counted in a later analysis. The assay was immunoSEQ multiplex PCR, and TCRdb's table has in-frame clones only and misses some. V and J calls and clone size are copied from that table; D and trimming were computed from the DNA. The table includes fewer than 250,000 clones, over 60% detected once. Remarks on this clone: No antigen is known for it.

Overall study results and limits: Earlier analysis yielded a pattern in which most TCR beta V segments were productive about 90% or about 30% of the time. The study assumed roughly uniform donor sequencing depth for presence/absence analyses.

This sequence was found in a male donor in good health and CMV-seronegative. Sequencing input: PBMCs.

The CDR3 region is CASSARALQETQYF. CDR3 sequence (DNA): TGTGCCAGCAGCGCTAGAGCGCTCCAAGAGACCCAGTACTTC. The chain couples TRBV9 to TRBJ2-5; no definite D call. The CDR3 has 14 amino acids. V was cut by 3 bases and J by 1 base, with 10 bases left in between. Germline V lookup: CDR1 SGDLS, CDR2 YYNGEE.